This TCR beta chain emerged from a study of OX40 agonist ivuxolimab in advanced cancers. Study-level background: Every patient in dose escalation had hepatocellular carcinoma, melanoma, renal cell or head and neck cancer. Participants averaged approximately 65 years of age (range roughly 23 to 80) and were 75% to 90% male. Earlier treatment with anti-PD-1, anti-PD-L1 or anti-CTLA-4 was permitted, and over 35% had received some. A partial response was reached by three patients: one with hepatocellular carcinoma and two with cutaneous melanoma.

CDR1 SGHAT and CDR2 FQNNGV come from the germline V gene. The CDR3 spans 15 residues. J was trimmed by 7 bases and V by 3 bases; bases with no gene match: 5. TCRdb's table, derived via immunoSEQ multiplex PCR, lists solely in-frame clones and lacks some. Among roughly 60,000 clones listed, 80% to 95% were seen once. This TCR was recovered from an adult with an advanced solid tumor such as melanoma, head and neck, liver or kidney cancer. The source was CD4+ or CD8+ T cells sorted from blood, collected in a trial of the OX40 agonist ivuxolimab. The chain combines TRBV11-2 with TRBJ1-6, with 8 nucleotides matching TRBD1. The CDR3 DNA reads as TGTGCCAGCAGCTTCTCAGGGGGCGGGAATTCACCCCTCCACTTT. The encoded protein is CASSFSGGGNSPLHF.